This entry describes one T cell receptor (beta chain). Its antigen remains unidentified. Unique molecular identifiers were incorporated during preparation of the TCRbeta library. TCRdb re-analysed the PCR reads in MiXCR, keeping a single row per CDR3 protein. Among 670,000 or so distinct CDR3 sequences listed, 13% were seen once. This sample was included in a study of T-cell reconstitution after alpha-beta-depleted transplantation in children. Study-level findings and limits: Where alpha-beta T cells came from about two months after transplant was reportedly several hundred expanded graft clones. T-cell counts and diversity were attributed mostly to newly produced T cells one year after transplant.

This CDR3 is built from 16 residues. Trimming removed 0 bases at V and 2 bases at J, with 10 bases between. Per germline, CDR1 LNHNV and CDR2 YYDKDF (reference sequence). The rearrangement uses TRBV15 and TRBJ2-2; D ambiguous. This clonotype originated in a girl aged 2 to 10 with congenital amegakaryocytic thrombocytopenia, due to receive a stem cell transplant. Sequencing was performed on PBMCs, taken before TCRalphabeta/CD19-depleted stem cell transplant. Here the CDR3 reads CATSRDTAFNTGELFF. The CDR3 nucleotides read TGTGCCACCAGCAGAGATACGGCTTTTAACACCGGGGAGCTGTTTTTT. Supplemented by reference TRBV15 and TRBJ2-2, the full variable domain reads DAMVIQNPRYQVTQFGKPVTLSCSQTLNHNVMYWYQQKSSQAPKLLFHYYDKDFNNEADTPDNFQSRRPNTSFCFLDIRSPGLGDTAMYLCATSRDTAFNTGELFFGEGSRLTVL.